In this sample, the clone carrying this T cell receptor (beta chain) turned up once. The authors' processing: Amplifying reference gene primers gave estimates of nucleated cell counts. Profiled with immunoSEQ multiplex PCR; TCRdb holds only in-frame clones, not every one. V and J calls and clone size are as listed in that table; D and trimming were resolved from the DNA. This sample has over 300,000 clones; roughly 90% occur once, and the top ten carry about 6.5%. This sample was included in a study of blood T cell repertoires in COVID-19. Study-wide context: Samples representing acute and convalescent COVID-19 were sourced from the United States, Italy and Spain. From T cells, B-cell-depleted T cells, or PBMCs came the material, which was cDNA or gDNA.

The CDR3 runs to 14 residues. The trim removed 5 bases at V and 5 bases at J, leaving 6 bases unmatched. Germline CDR1 and CDR2: MNHEY and SVGAGI. The chain has TRBV6-5 and TRBJ1-1; TRBD1 aligns across 9 bases. This receptor was obtained from a man aged 18 to 30 with active or convalescent COVID-19. The sample was peripheral blood. CDR3 sequence: CASSPTGGYTEAFF. For the CDR3, the DNA is TGTGCCAGCAGTCCAACAGGGGGCTATACTGAAGCTTTCTTT.